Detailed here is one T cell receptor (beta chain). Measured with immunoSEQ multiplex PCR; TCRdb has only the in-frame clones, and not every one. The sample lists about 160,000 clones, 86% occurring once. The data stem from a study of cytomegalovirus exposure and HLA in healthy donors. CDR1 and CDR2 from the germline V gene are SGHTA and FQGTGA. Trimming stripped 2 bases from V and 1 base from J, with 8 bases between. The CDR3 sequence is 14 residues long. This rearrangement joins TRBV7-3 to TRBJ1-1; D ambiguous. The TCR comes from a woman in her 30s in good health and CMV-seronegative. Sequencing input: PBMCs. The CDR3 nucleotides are TGTGCCAGCAGCTTAGTCGACGGGAACACTGAAGCTTTCTTT. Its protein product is CASSLVDGNTEAFF.